A selection of T cell receptor beta chains follows, all from one sample in a study of cytomegalovirus exposure and HLA in healthy donors. Repertoires were generated with immunoSEQ multiplex PCR, while TCRdb's copy carries only in-frame clones and drops some. The sample has about 130,000 clones; under 90% are singletons. The specimen sequenced was PBMCs. These receptors came from a woman between 35 and 50 years old in good health and CMV-seropositive. Each CDR3 is given with its conserved first and last residue. Each record gives: V gene, D gene, CDR3 length, clone size, J gene, CDR3 protein, CDR3 DNA. The D gene is left open where the match is weak. The size of a clone is reported for some rows only, either as once, few or many, or as a class for expanded clones.

>TRBV15|TRBD1|15|NA|TRBJ2-7
CATSRGATGSYEQYF
TGTGCCACCAGCAGAGGAGCGACAGGGTCCTACGAGCAGTACTTC
>TRBV28|TRBD1|14|NA|TRBJ2-3
CASSLDRATDTQYF
TGTGCCAGCAGTTTAGACAGGGCCACAGATACGCAGTATTTT
>TRBV11-3|TRBD1|17|NA|TRBJ2-7
CASSLAPGQAPPGEQYF
TGTGCCAGCAGCTTAGCCCCGGGACAGGCCCCTCCAGGCGAGCAGTACTTC
>TRBV7-9|TRBD2|18|NA|TRBJ2-1
CASSITRGLAGSYNEQFF
TGTGCCAGCAGCATCACGCGTGGACTAGCGGGTTCCTACAATGAGCAGTTCTTC
>TRBV27|NA|14|NA|TRBJ2-3
CASSPRAATDTQYF
TGTGCCAGCAGTCCCCGAGCGGCCACAGATACGCAGTATTTT
>TRBV7-7|NA|17|NA|TRBJ2-5
CASSLGARLGAGETQYF
TGTGCTAGCAGCTTAGGAGCCCGGTTGGGGGCCGGGGAGACCCAGTACTTC
>TRBV5-1|TRBD2|15|NA|TRBJ2-5
CASSLAASGGQTQYF
TGCGCCAGCAGCTTGGCGGCTAGCGGGGGCCAGACCCAGTACTTC
>TRBV7-8|NA|14|NA|TRBJ1-2
CASSLYRTRDGYTF
TGTGCCAGCAGCTTATATAGGACTCGGGATGGCTACACCTTC
>TRBV28|NA|12|NA|TRBJ1-1
CASRSSGREAFF
TGTGCCAGCAGGTCGTCTGGCAGGGAAGCTTTCTTT
>TRBV7-8|TRBD1|16|NA|TRBJ2-5
CASSLTGTGGGETQYF
TGTGCCAGCAGCCTCACCGGGACAGGGGGCGGAGAGACCCAGTACTTC
>TRBV6-6|TRBD1|15|NA|TRBJ2-3
CASSRTGTGGNTQYF
TGTGCCAGCAGTCGAACCGGGACAGGGGGTAATACGCAGTATTTT
>TRBV28|TRBD1|14|NA|TRBJ1-4
CASSRQGSNEKLFF
TGTGCCAGCAGCCGACAGGGGTCTAATGAAAAACTGTTTTTT
>TRBV25-1|TRBD1|14|NA|TRBJ1-2
CASAPGQGTYGYTF
TGTGCCAGCGCCCCGGGACAGGGGACTTATGGCTACACCTTC
>TRBV11-2|NA|13|NA|TRBJ1-5
CASRVGANQPQHF
TGTGCCAGCAGGGTGGGGGCAAATCAGCCCCAGCATTTT
>TRBV29-1|TRBD2|13|NA|TRBJ2-7
CSAQSGTSYEQYF
TGCAGCGCCCAAAGTGGGACTAGCTACGAGCAGTACTTC
>TRBV6-5|NA|14|once|TRBJ2-3
CASSYSRQMDTQYF
TGTGCCAGCAGTTACTCCCGACAGATGGATACGCAGTATTTT
>TRBV6-6|NA|15|NA|TRBJ1-4
CASKNPGTTNEKLFF
TGTGCCAGCAAGAATCCAGGGACAACTAATGAAAAACTGTTTTTT
>TRBV9|TRBD1|16|NA|TRBJ2-5
CASSVTGGGGGETQYF
TGTGCCAGCAGCGTGACAGGGGGCGGAGGGGGAGAGACCCAGTACTTC
>TRBV5-6|NA|16|NA|TRBJ1-4
CASSLEGGAINEKLFF
TGTGCCAGCAGCTTGGAGGGGGGGGCGATAAATGAAAAACTGTTTTTT
>TRBV5-1|TRBD1|14|few|TRBJ2-5
CASSWQGAQETQYF
TGCGCCAGCAGCTGGCAGGGGGCCCAAGAGACCCAGTACTTC
>TRBV4-1|TRBD1|14|NA|TRBJ2-5
CASSQGTDQETQYF
TGCGCCAGCAGCCAGGGGACAGACCAAGAGACCCAGTACTTC
>TRBV6-4|TRBD1|14|NA|TRBJ2-3
CASSHRGSTDTQYF
TGTGCCAGCAGCCACAGGGGTAGCACAGATACGCAGTATTTT
>TRBV7-9|TRBD1|15|NA|TRBJ1-1
CASSTTQGLNTEAFF
TGTGCCAGCAGCACGACACAGGGGCTGAACACTGAAGCTTTCTTT
>TRBV7-9|TRBD1|15|few|TRBJ1-5
CASSNGTGNFQPQHF
TGTGCCAGCAGCAACGGGACAGGGAATTTTCAGCCCCAGCATTTT
>TRBV5-4|NA|15|NA|TRBJ1-2
CASSPGQYANYGYTF
TGTGCCAGCAGCCCCGGACAGTATGCTAACTATGGCTACACCTTC
>TRBV27|NA|15|NA|TRBJ2-6
CASSRAWEGANVLTF
TGTGCCAGCTCCCGCGCTTGGGAGGGGGCCAACGTCCTGACTTTC
>TRBV15|NA|13|NA|TRBJ1-2
CATSRDQRGGYTF
TGTGCCACCAGCAGGGATCAAAGAGGGGGCTACACCTTC
>TRBV7-6|NA|14|NA|TRBJ2-5
CASSEGPQVETQYF
TGTGCCAGCAGCGAGGGTCCCCAAGTGGAGACCCAGTACTTC
>TRBV30|TRBD1|13|NA|TRBJ2-3
CAWSGTGRDTQYF
TGTGCCTGGAGTGGGACAGGGAGGGATACGCAGTATTTT
>TRBV5-1|NA|13|NA|TRBJ1-1
CASRGGENTEAFF
TGCGCCAGCAGGGGCGGGGAGAACACTGAAGCTTTCTTT
>TRBV11-2|NA|14|NA|TRBJ2-2
CASSLGGGTGELFF
TGTGCCAGCAGCTTGGGGGGTGGCACCGGGGAGCTGTTTTTT
>TRBV10-3|TRBD2|17|NA|TRBJ2-1
CAITPGTSGGTYNEQFF
TGTGCCATCACTCCCGGGACTAGCGGGGGGACCTACAATGAGCAGTTCTTC
>TRBV18|NA|13|NA|TRBJ2-5
CASSPPGPGAQYF
TGTGCCAGCTCACCACCCGGTCCCGGGGCCCAGTACTTC
>TRBV7-6|NA|14|NA|TRBJ1-4
CASSLEPADEKLFF
TGTGCCAGCAGCTTAGAGCCAGCGGATGAAAAACTGTTTTTT
>TRBV6-4|NA|14|NA|TRBJ2-3
CASSVLPRSDTQYF
TGTGCCAGCAGTGTCCTGCCCCGCAGTGATACGCAGTATTTT
>TRBV28|NA|13|NA|TRBJ2-1
CAHCGTPYNEQFF
TGTGCCCATTGCGGGACCCCCTACAATGAGCAGTTCTTC
>TRBV2|NA|12|NA|TRBJ2-7
CASTGEGNEQYF
TGTGCCAGCACGGGAGAAGGGAACGAGCAGTACTTC
>TRBV6-1|NA|14|NA|TRBJ2-7
CASSDTGSIYEQYF
TGTGCCAGCAGTGATACAGGTTCCATCTACGAGCAGTACTTC
>TRBV4-3|TRBD1|16|NA|TRBJ1-1
CASSQDSGQGNTEAFF
TGCGCCAGCAGCCAAGACTCGGGACAGGGGAACACTGAAGCTTTCTTT
>TRBV27|TRBD1|14|NA|TRBJ1-1
CASSLYDRGTEAFF
TGTGCCAGCAGTTTATATGACAGGGGGACTGAAGCTTTCTTT
>TRBV28|NA|12|NA|TRBJ1-3
CASRPGGNTIYF
TGTGCCAGCAGGCCGGGGGGAAACACCATATATTTT
>TRBV7-9|NA|14|NA|TRBJ2-7
CASSLVLGGDEQYF
TGTGCCAGCAGCTTAGTCCTAGGGGGGGACGAGCAGTACTTC
>TRBV18|NA|15|NA|TRBJ2-7
CASSPPSGFPYEQYF
TGTGCCAGCTCACCACCGAGTGGTTTCCCCTACGAGCAGTACTTC